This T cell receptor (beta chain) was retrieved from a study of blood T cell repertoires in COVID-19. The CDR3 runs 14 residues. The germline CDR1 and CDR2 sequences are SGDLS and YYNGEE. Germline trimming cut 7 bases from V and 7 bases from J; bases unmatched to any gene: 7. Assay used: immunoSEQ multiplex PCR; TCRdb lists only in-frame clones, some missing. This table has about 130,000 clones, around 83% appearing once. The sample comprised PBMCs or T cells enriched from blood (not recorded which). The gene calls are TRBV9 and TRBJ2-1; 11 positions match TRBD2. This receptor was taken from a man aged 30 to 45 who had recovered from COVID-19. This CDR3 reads CASSRSGGENEQFF. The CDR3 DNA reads TGTGCCAGCTCTCGTAGCGGGGGGGAGAATGAGCAGTTCTTC. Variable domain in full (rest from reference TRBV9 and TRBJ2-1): DSGVTQTPKHLITATGQRVTLRCSPRSGDLSVYWYQQSLDQGLQFLIQYYNGEERAKGNILERFSAQQFPDLHSELNLSSLELGDSALYFCASSRSGGENEQFFGPGTRLTVL.